This TCR beta chain was identified during a study of blood T cell repertoires in COVID-19. Methods used by the authors: By means of reference gene primer amplification, nucleated cell counts were estimated. Clones were sequenced by immunoSEQ multiplex PCR, and TCRdb holds only the in-frame ones, with some missing. The DNA was the basis for D and trimming; V, J and clone size are from that table. The sample includes about 200,000 clones, around 84% seen only once; the top ten take under 15%. This receptor was identified in a human donor in a cohort sampled during active COVID-19. The material sequenced was peripheral blood.

The CDR3 loop is CASSYPIASDTQYF. In DNA form, the CDR3 reads TGTGCCAGCAGCTACCCGATTGCGTCAGATACGCAGTATTTT. V and J are TRBV2 and TRBJ2-3; D ambiguous. The CDR3 has 14 residues. Germline assignment: CDR1 SNHLY and CDR2 FYNNEI. V was clipped by 6 bases and J by 4 bases, with 14 bases between them.